This is a list of T cell receptor beta chains from one sample in a study of identical twins. TCRdb re-called the 5' RACE reads through MiXCR, storing one row per CDR3 protein. In the table there are some 97,000 distinct CDR3 sequences, less than 6.5% of which are singletons. The sequencing input was memory T cells sorted from blood. These receptors were taken from a woman aged 45-65 years in good health. The CDR3 runs from the conserved cysteine through the conserved F or W. Fields, in order: clone size, V gene, D gene, J gene, CDR3 DNA, CDR3 protein. A D gene is named only where the DNA matches it firmly. The size entry gives once, few, many, or a class for an expanded clone.

many	TRBV6-2/TRBV6-3	TRBD2	TRBJ2-1	TGTGCCAGCAGTTCGGGGACTAGTGATGAGCAGTTCTTC	CASSSGTSDEQFF
many	TRBV7-6	NA	TRBJ1-2	TGTGCCAGCAGCTTAGGGGGGGATGGCTACACCTTC	CASSLGGDGYTF
few	TRBV12-1	NA	TRBJ2-1	TGTGCCAGCAGCCAATGGAGCGGGAGGAAAGCCTACAATGAGCAGTTCTTC	CASSQWSGRKAYNEQFF
many	TRBV7-8	TRBD1	TRBJ2-1	TGTGCCAGCGGGACAGGGGGCGATGAGCAGTTCTTC	CASGTGGDEQFF
many	TRBV10-2	NA	TRBJ2-4	TGCGCCAGCCAGGGGGGGCTAGTAAACATTCAGTACTTC	CASQGGLVNIQYF
many	TRBV11-3	TRBD2	TRBJ2-3	TGTGCCAGCAGCTTTGGACTAGGAGACACAGATACGCAGTATTTT	CASSFGLGDTDTQYF
many	TRBV6-4	TRBD2	TRBJ2-1	TGTGCCAGCAGCCCCGGACTAGCGGCCAACAATGAGCAGTTCTTC	CASSPGLAANNEQFF
many	TRBV20-1	NA	TRBJ2-1	TGCAGTGCTAACACAGGCAATGAGCAGTTCTTC	CSANTGNEQFF
many	TRBV20-1	NA	TRBJ1-1	TGCAGTGCTAGAGATTGGCTCGGGACTGAAGCTTTCTTT	CSARDWLGTEAFF
many	TRBV5-6	NA	TRBJ1-2	TGTGCCAGCAGCTTGGCCGATCCCACTAACTATGGCTACACCTTC	CASSLADPTNYGYTF
many	TRBV20-1	NA	TRBJ1-5	TGCAGTGCTACGAATCAGGGGAGCGATCAGCCCCAGCATTTT	CSATNQGSDQPQHF
many	TRBV24-1	TRBD2	TRBJ2-1	TGTGCCACCTCATCCCAAGCGGGAGTCTCCAATGAGCAGTTCTTC	CATSSQAGVSNEQFF
few	TRBV5-4	NA	TRBJ2-3	TGTGCCAGCAGCCTAAACCGGGCAAATACGCAGTATTTT	CASSLNRANTQYF
many	TRBV6-1	NA	TRBJ2-2	TGTGCCAGCAGTGAAGCTGGGGCCCCCGGGGAGCTGTTTTTT	CASSEAGAPGELFF